This TCR beta chain was sequenced for a study of Ad26.COV2.S vaccination and SARS-CoV-2 variants. General study findings and limits: Measures of TCR breadth and depth may have fallen short of total T cell responses.

Treatment meaning: roughly 19 received Ad26.COV2.S at low or high dose, single or two shots; 5 received placebo; per-sample allocation not given. Collection of the samples took place on day 63 after the first injection of vaccine or placebo. With 4 bases removed from V and 5 bases from J, the gap between germline ends came to 11 bases. In germline, CDR1 is LGHDT, CDR2 YNNKEL (reference sequence). CDR3 size: 14 residues. Sequencing used immunoSEQ multiplex PCR; TCRdb keeps in-frame clones, though not all of them. Counted here are around 400,000 clones, more than 80% occurring once; the ten biggest clones make up over 9%. Of note for this clone: What it recognizes is unknown.

The sample in question was peripheral blood, obtained in a trial of Ad26.COV2.S vaccine versus placebo. V gene TRBV3-1 (or the pseudogene TRBV3-2) combines with J gene TRBJ2-2; D might be TRBD1 (6 bases). This TCR was sampled from a person aged 18-65 years who received the Ad26.COV2.S COVID-19 vaccine or a placebo. CDR3 DNA sequence: TGTGCCAGCAGCCTCTCTCAGGGGACCGGGGAGCTGTTTTTT. Amino acids: CASSLSQGTGELFF.